One sample yielded the 17 T cell receptor beta chains listed below, sequenced in a study of immune cell composition in non-small cell lung cancer. Here immunoSEQ multiplex PCR was the method, and the copy in TCRdb shows in-frame clones only, minus some. The profile shows about 5,300 clones, roughly 88% of them singletons. Normal lung was sampled as far from the tumour as possible, at least 3 cm. Sequences were obtained from non-adjacent lung tissue. The receptor set was obtained from a human donor with non-small cell lung cancer. Some clones in this sample may be carry-over from other donors' samples.

This clone was detected only a few times. This chain joins TRBV5-6 and TRBJ1-1, with unresolved D. V was pared by 1 base and J by 7 bases, with 8 bases between. The CDR3 covers 12 residues. Germline assignment: CDR1 SGHDT and CDR2 YYEEEE. CDR3 sequence reads: CASSLRGNEAFF. The CDR3 nucleotides are TGTGCCAGCAGCTTGCGGGGTAATGAAGCTTTCTTT.

This clone was detected once. This chain connects TRBV7-3 to TRBJ2-2; D is perhaps TRBD1 (5 bases). The CDR3 has 15 residues. Trimming shortened V by 0 bases and J by 4 bases, and 9 bases separated the two germline ends. Germline assignment: CDR1 SGHTA and CDR2 FQGTGA. The CDR3 DNA is TGTGCCAGCAGCTTAACGACAGCGAGCACCGGGGAGCTGTTTTTT. Translating gives CASSLTTASTGELFF.

This chain joins TRBV9 and TRBJ2-3; weak D call: TRBD2 (6 bases). This CDR3 is 20 amino acids long. Per the germline V gene, CDR1 is SGDLS and CDR2 is YYNGEE. The germline V and J ends were trimmed by 0 bases and 2 bases, with 25 bases remaining between them. The CDR3 bases are TGTGCCAGCAGCGTAGGTTGGGGAGGTGGCTCAACAACCTCCACAGATACGCAGTATTTT. The encoded protein is CASSVGWGGGSTTSTDTQYF. The whole variable domain, remainder taken from reference TRBV9 and TRBJ2-3, is DSGVTQTPKHLITATGQRVTLRCSPRSGDLSVYWYQQSLDQGLQFLIQYYNGEERAKGNILERFSAQQFPDLHSELNLSSLELGDSALYFCASSVGWGGGSTTSTDTQYFGPGTRLTVL.

This clone was counted a few times. The chain links TRBV4-1 to TRBJ2-5; D is perhaps TRBD2 (6 bases). V was shortened by 6 bases and J by 9 bases, with 23 bases between the two germline ends. Germline CDR1 is MGHRA and CDR2 is YSYEKL. The CDR3 has 15 residues. CDR3 nucleotide sequence: TGCGCCAGCAGTACTCGGCCGCGCGGGGTGGAGGCCCAGTACTTC. This gives the protein CASSTRPRGVEAQYF.

This clone was detected only a few times. This chain connects TRBV28 to TRBJ2-7; D possibly corresponds to TRBD1 (5 bases). The CDR3 has 14 amino acids. V was pared by 4 bases and J by 2 bases, with 12 bases between. The germline V gene encodes CDR1 MDHEN and CDR2 SYDVKM. The CDR3 nucleotides read TGTGCCAGCAGTTCTCGACAGACACCCTACGAGCAGTACTTC. Residues: CASSSRQTPYEQYF.

This clone was detected only once. The rearrangement joins TRBV5-6 to TRBJ1-5; D gene unclear. Germline loops: CDR1 SGHDT, CDR2 YYEEEE. This CDR3 spans 12 amino acids. V was trimmed by 1 base and J by 6 bases, leaving 5 bases between them. Here the CDR3 reads CASSLRSQPQHF. Here the CDR3 DNA reads TGTGCCAGCAGCTTGCGTAGTCAGCCCCAGCATTTT.

The chain couples TRBV7-9 to TRBJ2-1; D might be TRBD1 (6 bases). V lost 6 bases, J lost 3 bases, and 18 bases lay in between. This CDR3 has 16 amino acids. Germline loops: CDR1 SEHNR, CDR2 FQNEAQ (reference sequence). The CDR3 DNA reads as TGTGCCAGCAGAAAATTCCCGGACAGTCTCTACAATGAGCAGTTCTTC. Translated, it gives CASRKFPDSLYNEQFF.

This chain joins TRBV7-8 and TRBJ2-5; possibly TRBD1 for D (6 bases). CDR1 and CDR2 from the germline V gene are SGHVS and FQNEAQ. The CDR3 contains 16 residues. Between the trimmed V and J ends, which lost 5 bases and 1 base, there was a span of 17 bases. The CDR3 sequence: CASSPPDRPPQETQYF. In DNA form, the CDR3 reads TGTGCCAGCAGCCCCCCCGACAGGCCCCCCCAAGAGACCCAGTACTTC.

The chain recombines TRBV9 with TRBJ2-1; D may be TRBD2 (6 bases). The CDR3 totals 13 residues. Trimming shortened V by 0 bases and J by 8 bases, and 9 bases separated the two germline ends. CDR1 and CDR2 (germline): SGDLS, YYNGEE. The CDR3 spells CASSVVPGDEQFF. For the CDR3, the DNA is TGTGCCAGCAGCGTAGTACCGGGAGATGAGCAGTTCTTC.

V usage is TRBV10-3 and J usage is TRBJ2-2, with TRBD2 as a possible D gene (5 bases). There are 14 residues in the CDR3. Between the trimmed V and J ends, which lost 5 bases and 2 bases, there was a span of 9 bases. From germline, CDR1 is ENHRY and CDR2 SYGVKD. Written as DNA, the CDR3 is TGTGCCATCAGTCCGACGGGAAACACCGGGGAGCTGTTTTTT. Its protein is CAISPTGNTGELFF.

The CDR3 DNA follows: TGCAGCGTCTCCCATAGCGGGAAGAACACCGGGGAGCTGTTTTTT. It yields the protein CSVSHSGKNTGELFF. The rearrangement uses TRBV29-1 and TRBJ2-2, with 8 bases identical to TRBD2. J was trimmed by 1 base and V by 6 bases; bases with no gene match: 7. CDR3 length equals 15 residues. Germline CDR1 is SQVTM and CDR2 is ANQGSEA.

The table lists this clone with a count of one. The genes are TRBV10-3 and TRBJ1-2; the D gene is possibly TRBD1 (6 bases). Between the trimmed V and J ends, which lost 5 bases and 3 bases, there was a span of 10 bases. Germline V lookup: CDR1 ENHRY, CDR2 SYGVKD. The CDR3 contains 13 residues. CDR3 in DNA: TGTGCCATCAGTAAGGACAGCTACTATGGCTACACCTTC. Translating gives CAISKDSYYGYTF.

This clone was seen only once. The V call is TRBV5-5, the J call TRBJ2-7, with 7 positions matching TRBD2. CDR1 is SGHKS, CDR2 YYEKEE, per germline (reference sequence). The V gene end was trimmed by 4 bases and the J gene end by 5 bases; junction bases not matched to a gene: 12. The length of the CDR3 is 15 residues. CDR3 residues: CASSVPGGSVHEQYF. The CDR3 nucleotides read TGTGCCAGCAGCGTCCCGGGGGGAAGTGTCCACGAGCAGTACTTC. The full variable domain, rest sourced from reference TRBV5-5 and TRBJ2-7, is DAGVTQSPTHLIKTRGQQVTLRCSPISGHKSVSWYQQVLGQGPQFIFQYYEKEERGRGNFPDRFSARQFPNYSSELNVNALLLGDSALYLCASSVPGGSVHEQYFGPGTRLTVT.

This chain joins TRBV5-1 and TRBJ2-5, with TRBD1 matching 10 bases. CDR3 length: 16 residues. CDR1 is SGHRS and CDR2 is YFSETQ in the germline V gene. With V trimmed by 0 bases and J by 5 bases, 7 bases remained unmatched. CDR3 nucleotide sequence: TGCGCCAGCAGCTTGGTCCCGACAGGGGGCCGGGAGACCCAGTACTTC. Translating it yields CASSLVPTGGRETQYF.

The chain recombines TRBV4-1 with TRBJ1-5; D unresolved. Trimming removed 0 bases from V and 2 bases from J, with 14 bases in between. This CDR3 has 17 amino acids. From germline, CDR1 is MGHRA and CDR2 YSYEKL. CDR3 nucleotides: TGCGCCAGCAGCCAAGATCATGCGATGGGAGGCAATCAGCCCCAGCATTTT. This sequence encodes CASSQDHAMGGNQPQHF.

The J gene is TRBJ2-7, the V gene TRBV7-2; 7 bases align to TRBD1. Germline V gene data show CDR1 as SGHTA and CDR2 as FQGNSA. V shed 5 bases and J 3 bases; nucleotides not matched to a gene: 10. This CDR3 is built from 15 residues. DNA of the CDR3: TGTGCCAGCAGCCCCAGCCGGGACAGAGTCTACGAGCAGTACTTC. It is translated as CASSPSRDRVYEQYF.

This chain links TRBV10-3 with TRBJ2-7; TRBD1 matches 9 bases. The CDR3 covers 13 residues. CDR1 is ENHRY, CDR2 SYGVKD, per germline. The V gene end was trimmed by 11 bases and the J gene end by 5 bases; junction bases not matched to a gene: 10. As DNA, the CDR3 is TGTGCCGCTAGACAGGGGGGGAGCGACGAGCAGTACTTC. It is translated as CAARQGGSDEQYF.